This is a list of T cell receptor beta chains from one sample in a study of T-cell reconstitution after alpha-beta-depleted transplantation in children. TCRdb reanalysed the PCR reads using MiXCR and keeps one entry per CDR3 protein. The sample has about 980,000 distinct CDR3 sequences; about 31% are singletons. The sample consisted of PBMCs, mostly from graft donor cells, taken 360 days after TCRalphabeta/CD19-depleted stem cell transplant. These TCRs come from a boy in the first two years of life who had a stem cell transplant for SCID, so the T cells may come from the graft donor. Each CDR3 is given without its conserved first and last residue. Fields, in order: CDR3 length, V gene, CDR3 protein.

13,TRBV5-1,ASSLGDLSYNEQF
15,TRBV10-3,AISEGASGGSYNEQF
14,TRBV7-9,ASSPHRPSGANVLT
14,TRBV12-3/TRBV12-4,ASSLGDSYSNQPQH
13,TRBV25-1,ASSDTGTPQETQY
12,TRBV5-1,ASSPRDGKNEQF
14,TRBV5-1,ASSLEGGSFSYEQY
17,TRBV7-3,ASSTPEGRGATSTDTQY
16,TRBV20-1,SAREWDGRGRGTGELF
14,TRBV28,ASSPIWTPGRAEQY
10,TRBV20-1,SASGGKETQY
13,TRBV15,ATSGPQGARTEAF
12,TRBV12-3/TRBV12-4,ASSLRGPTYEQY
11,TRBV5-1,ASRSTGPPGYT
17,TRBV12-3/TRBV12-4,TSSFAPGTGGAMIHEQY
13,TRBV11-2,ASSLDYTARDIQY
13,TRBV30,AWSPIGRMNTEAF
15,TRBV28,ASSFRTSGGPQETQY
11,TRBV7-2,ASSLTGVSPLH
13,TRBV12-3/TRBV12-4,ASSLRGPDGNTIY
13,TRBV7-2,ASSEVEGIGETQY
13,TRBV12-3/TRBV12-4,ASSFWAMNTGELF
15,TRBV4-2,ASSQEWGTSVSYEQY